This T cell receptor (beta chain) was identified during a study of T cell changes during pregnancy in multiple sclerosis. Profiling relied on immunoSEQ multiplex PCR, and the TCRdb table lists in-frame clones only, not all of them. The sample carries tens of thousands of clones, roughly 89% recorded once. The length of the CDR3 is 16 residues. Germline lookup yields CDR1 PRHDT and CDR2 FYEKMQ (reference sequence). Trimming cost V 1 base and J 6 bases; bases outside gene matches: 7. The sequence was collected from a female donor with multiple sclerosis, enrolled in a pregnancy study. The gene calls are TRBV13 and TRBJ1-2; 11 bases fit TRBD1. The sequencing here drew on CD8+ T cells from peripheral blood mononuclear cells, taken in the second trimester of pregnancy. The CDR3 nucleotides read TGTGCCAGCAGCTTAGAAGGGACAGGGGGTCTCAATGGCTACACCTTC. Its translation: CASSLEGTGGLNGYTF.